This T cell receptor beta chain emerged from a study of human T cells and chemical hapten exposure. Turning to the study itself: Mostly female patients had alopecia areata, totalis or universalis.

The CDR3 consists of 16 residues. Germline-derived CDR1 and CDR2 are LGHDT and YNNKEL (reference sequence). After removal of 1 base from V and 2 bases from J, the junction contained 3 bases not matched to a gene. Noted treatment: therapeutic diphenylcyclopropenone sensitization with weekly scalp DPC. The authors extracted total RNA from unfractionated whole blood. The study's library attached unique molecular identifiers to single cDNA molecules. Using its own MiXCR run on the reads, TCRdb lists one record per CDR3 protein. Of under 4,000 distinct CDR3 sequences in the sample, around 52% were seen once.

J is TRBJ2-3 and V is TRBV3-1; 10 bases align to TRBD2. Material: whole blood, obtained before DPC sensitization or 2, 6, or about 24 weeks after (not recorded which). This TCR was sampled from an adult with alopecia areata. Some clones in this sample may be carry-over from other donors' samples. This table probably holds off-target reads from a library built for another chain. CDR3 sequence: CASSQGSGGATDTQYF. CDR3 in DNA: TGTGCCAGCAGCCAAGGGAGCGGGGGGGCCACAGATACGCAGTATTTT.